These 23 T cell receptor beta chains were all obtained from the same sample, sequenced in a study of T cells after yellow fever vaccination. A single record per CDR3 protein comes from TCRdb applying MiXCR to the 5' RACE reads. The sample comprises about 300,000 distinct CDR3 sequences, approximately 8% of which are singletons, and about 3% rests with the top ten. This material consisted of CD4+ T cells sorted from PBMCs, taken 5 days after the yellow fever booster vaccination. These receptors all stem from a man aged 18 to 35 who received the YFV17D yellow fever vaccine.

The chain has TRBV29-1 and TRBJ2-5; D call uncertain. The ends were cut back, 0 bases at V and 7 bases at J, with 15 bases in the middle. Germline CDR1 is SQVTM and CDR2 is ANQGSEA. This CDR3 is built from 14 residues. The CDR3 is CSVEDGESLGTQYF. The CDR3 DNA reads TGCAGCGTTGAAGATGGAGAGTCGTTGGGGACCCAGTACTTC.

The sample holds a few counts of this clonotype. The chain couples TRBV20-1 to TRBJ2-3; D not resolved. CDR1 is DFQATT, CDR2 SNEGSKA, per germline (reference sequence). Trimming shortened V by 3 bases and J by 5 bases, and 6 bases separated the two germline ends. This CDR3 region has 11 residues. The CDR3 sequence: CSASLQDTQYF. CDR3 coding DNA: TGCAGTGCTAGTCTCCAAGATACGCAGTATTTT.

This clonotype was seen more than once but under ten times. V gene TRBV5-1 combines with J gene TRBJ2-5; D might be TRBD1 (5 bases). The V gene's germline CDR1 is SGHRS and CDR2 YFSETQ. CDR3 length equals 13 residues. V was cut by 5 bases and J by 5 bases, with 13 bases left in between. CDR3 sequence: CASRLGEIETQYF. For the CDR3, the DNA is TGCGCCAGCAGGTTAGGGGAAATCGAGACCCAGTACTTC.

There are a few counts of this clonotype. The chain recombines TRBV5-5 with TRBJ1-1; maybe TRBD1 (5 bases). There are 15 residues in the CDR3. V gave up 3 bases and J gave up 3 bases, with 15 bases separating them. Germline loops: CDR1 SGHKS, CDR2 YYEKEE (reference sequence). CDR3 amino acids: CASSWGNARDTEAFF. CDR3 nucleotide sequence: TGTGCCAGCAGCTGGGGGAATGCCAGGGACACTGAAGCTTTCTTT.

V is TRBV5-1 and J is TRBJ2-4; the D call may be TRBD1 or TRBD2 (5 bases each). Germline CDR1 reads SGHRS; CDR2 reads YFSETQ. Deletions cut 3 bases from V and 5 bases from J, with 15 bases between. The CDR3 runs to 15 residues. In nucleotides, the CDR3 is TGCGCCAGCAGCTCATTCGTTGGGGGAGAAAACATTCAGTACTTC. Residues: CASSSFVGGENIQYF.

There are a few counts of this clonotype. V usage is TRBV5-8 and J usage is TRBJ2-3; TRBD1 matches at 7 bases. Germline CDR1 and CDR2: SGHTS and YDEGEE. With 4 bases clipped from V and 3 bases from J, the junction kept 11 bases outside the gene matches. This CDR3 comprises 16 residues. The CDR3 coding sequence is TGTGCCAGCAGCCCCGGGACAGCCAGTTTGACAGATACGCAGTATTTT. Translation: CASSPGTASLTDTQYF.

The chain is built from TRBV7-9 and TRBJ2-7, with D possibly called TRBD1 or TRBD2 (5 bases each). CDR1 and CDR2 from the germline V gene are SEHNR and FQNEAQ (reference sequence). The V end was cut by 5 bases, the J end by 6 bases, with 17 bases between. There are 14 residues in the CDR3. The CDR3 region has the DNA TGTGCCAGCAGCCTCGGGGCGGCGCTCACCGAGCAGTACTTC. It specifies CASSLGAALTEQYF.

This clonotype was seen repeatedly, ten times or more. The chain carries TRBV7-2 and TRBJ1-1, with a possible D match to TRBD1 (6 bases). The CDR3 covers 14 residues. Germline V CDR1 and CDR2: SGHTA, FQGNSA. Trimming took off 5 bases at V and 5 bases at J, with 15 bases between the two ends. CDR3: CASSPQGRRTEAFF. CDR3 nucleotides: TGTGCCAGCAGCCCACAGGGTAGGAGGACTGAAGCTTTCTTT.

In its sample, this clonotype was seen many times. The rearrangement uses TRBV7-9 and TRBJ2-1; TRBD1 agrees at 7 bases. The V gene's germline CDR1 is SEHNR and CDR2 FQNEAQ (reference sequence). This CDR3 is 15 amino acids long. V was pared by 2 bases and J by 6 bases, with 7 bases of the junction left unmatched. The CDR3 loop is CASSLLTGFFNEQFF. CDR3 DNA: TGTGCCAGCAGCTTATTGACAGGGTTTTTCAATGAGCAGTTCTTC.

In this sample, this clonotype turned up many times. This chain joins TRBV4-3 and TRBJ1-2; possibly TRBD1 for D (5 bases). The CDR3 consists of 13 residues. Trimming shortened V by 1 base and J by 7 bases, and 10 bases separated the two germline ends. Germline CDR1 LGHNA, CDR2 YSLEER. The CDR3 region is CASSQGDQPGYTF. The DNA of the CDR3 is TGCGCCAGCAGCCAAGGGGACCAACCTGGCTACACCTTC.

This clonotype showed up just a few times. The chain joins TRBV11-2 to TRBJ1-6; TRBD1 agrees at 8 bases. The CDR3 runs 13 residues. The V and J ends lost 3 bases and 9 bases, in that order; junction bases with no gene match: 1. CDR1 and CDR2 (germline): SGHAT, FQNNGV. DNA for the CDR3: TGTGCCAGCAGCTTTGACAGGGGTTCACCCCTCCACTTT. It codes for CASSFDRGSPLHF. The whole variable domain, filled in from reference TRBV11-2 and TRBJ1-6, reads EAGVAQSPRYKIIEKRQSVAFWCNPISGHATLYWYQQILGQGPKLLIQFQNNGVVDDSQLPKDRFSAERLKGVDSTLKIQPAKLEDSAVYLCASSFDRGSPLHFGNGTRLTVT.

The chain uses TRBV20-1 and TRBJ2-5, with 9 bases matching TRBD1. In germline, CDR1 is DFQATT, CDR2 SNEGSKA (reference sequence). The CDR3 has 14 residues. Trimming removed 3 bases from V and 1 base from J; junction bases left unmatched: 3. CDR3 sequence reads: CSASWDRAQETQYF. CDR3 DNA sequence: TGCAGTGCTAGTTGGGACAGGGCCCAAGAGACCCAGTACTTC.

This clonotype was picked up a small number of times. J is TRBJ2-7 and V is TRBV29-1; tentative D call: TRBD2 (5 bases). Germline CDR1 and CDR2: SQVTM and ANQGSEA. CDR3 size: 11 residues. V shed 7 bases and J shed 5 bases, with 12 bases lying between them. The CDR3 loop is CSARAWDEQYF. The CDR3 DNA reads TGCAGCGCGAGGGCTTGGGACGAGCAGTACTTC.

This clonotype was seen many times. The V and J genes are TRBV12-3 or TRBV12-4 and TRBJ1-1, with D unresolved. V lost 7 bases to trimming and J lost 0 bases, with 15 bases between them. CDR3 length equals 15 residues. The CDR3, as DNA: TGTGCCAGCAATCTGTGGAAGGGTGTGAACACTGAAGCTTTCTTT. Translated: CASNLWKGVNTEAFF.

This clonotype was found a few times. The chain recombines TRBV7-3 with TRBJ2-5, with 7 bases fitting TRBD2. Unmatched junction bases numbered 6, after V lost 5 bases and J lost 3 bases. The CDR3 is 14 amino acids. Germline CDR1 SGHTA, CDR2 FQGTGA. Here the CDR3 reads CASSPTAGKETQYF. The CDR3 coding sequence is TGTGCCAGCAGCCCAACAGCGGGGAAAGAGACCCAGTACTTC.

In its sample, this clonotype was seen a few times. The chain combines TRBV20-1 with TRBJ1-2; tentative D call: TRBD1 (5 bases). Germline V gene data show CDR1 as DFQATT and CDR2 as SNEGSKA (reference sequence). The CDR3 runs to 15 residues. V lost 0 bases to trimming and J lost 2 bases, with 13 bases between them. CDR3 region: CSARDQARGNYGYTF. Written as DNA, the CDR3 is TGCAGTGCTAGAGACCAGGCTCGGGGGAACTATGGCTACACCTTC.

The chain links TRBV7-2 to TRBJ1-5, with D uncertain. The CDR3 totals 16 residues. Looked up from germline, CDR1 is SGHTA and CDR2 is FQGNSA. V dropped 0 bases and J dropped 0 bases, with 9 bases sitting between them. This CDR3 reads CASSLASGYSNQPQHF. CDR3 DNA: TGTGCCAGCAGCTTAGCATCGGGGTATAGCAATCAGCCCCAGCATTTT.

This clonotype was seen a handful of times. The V call is TRBV11-2, the J call TRBJ2-5; weak D call: TRBD2 (5 bases). The CDR3 runs 12 residues. Germline assignment: CDR1 SGHAT and CDR2 FQNNGV. The germline V and J ends were trimmed by 0 bases and 10 bases, with 9 bases remaining between them. CDR3 amino acids: CASSLDDGGQYF. DNA for the CDR3: TGTGCCAGCAGCTTAGATGACGGAGGCCAGTACTTC.

There are a few counts of this clonotype. V usage is TRBV5-1 and J usage is TRBJ2-5; D is ambiguous. The V end was cut by 1 base, the J end by 5 bases, with 9 bases between. The germline V gene encodes CDR1 SGHRS and CDR2 YFSETQ. CDR3 length equals 13 residues. In DNA, the CDR3 is TGCGCCAGCAGCTTGCAAGGGTCCGAGACCCAGTACTTC. Translated, it gives CASSLQGSETQYF.

The rearrangement uses TRBV19 and TRBJ2-1; tentative D call: TRBD2 (5 bases). Germline V CDR1 and CDR2: LNHDA, SQIVND (reference sequence). The CDR3 covers 18 residues. V was trimmed by 4 bases and J by 0 bases, leaving 19 bases between them. CDR3 loop: CASSKLTRGRSSYNEQFF. CDR3 nucleotides: TGTGCCAGTAGTAAGTTAACCCGCGGGCGGAGCTCCTACAATGAGCAGTTCTTC.

The V and J genes are TRBV11-2 and TRBJ1-6, with D possibly matching TRBD1 (5 bases). The CDR3 has 14 residues. The V end was cut by 5 bases, the J end by 8 bases, with 13 bases between. The germline gives CDR1 SGHAT, CDR2 FQNNGV. The CDR3 bases are TGTGCCAGCAGCCTCGGGACGGCTCATTCACCCCTCCACTTT. This codes for CASSLGTAHSPLHF.

In this sample, this clonotype turned up a few times. The V gene is TRBV5-6, the J gene TRBJ1-3; D unclear. This CDR3 has 13 residues. Germline assignment: CDR1 SGHDT and CDR2 YYEEEE. The V gene lost 8 bases and the J gene lost 4 bases, with 13 bases spanning the gap. CDR3 sequence (DNA): TGTGCCAGTGGGAGAACGGGGGGAAACACCATATATTTT. Translation: CASGRTGGNTIYF.

This clonotype showed up just a few times. J is TRBJ2-5 and V is TRBV7-8, with 13 bases matching TRBD2. Germline trimming cut 3 bases from V and 4 bases from J; bases unmatched to any gene: 2. The CDR3 consists of 15 residues. CDR1 is SGHVS and CDR2 is FQNEAQ in the germline V gene. The CDR3 nucleotides are TGTGCCAGCAGCTTTCGACTAGCGGGGGGAGAGACCCAGTACTTC. It specifies CASSFRLAGGETQYF.